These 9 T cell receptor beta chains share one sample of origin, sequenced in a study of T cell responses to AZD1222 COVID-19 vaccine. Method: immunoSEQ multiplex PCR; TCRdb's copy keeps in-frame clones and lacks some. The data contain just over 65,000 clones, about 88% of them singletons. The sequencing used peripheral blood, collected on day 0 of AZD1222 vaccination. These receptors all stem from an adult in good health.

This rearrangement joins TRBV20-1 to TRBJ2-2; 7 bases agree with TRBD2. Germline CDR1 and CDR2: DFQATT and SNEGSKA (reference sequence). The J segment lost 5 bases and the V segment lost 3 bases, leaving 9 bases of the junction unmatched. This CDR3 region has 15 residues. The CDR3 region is CSASSATSRTGELFF. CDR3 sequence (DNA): TGCAGTGCTAGTTCGGCGACTAGCCGGACCGGGGAGCTGTTTTTT.

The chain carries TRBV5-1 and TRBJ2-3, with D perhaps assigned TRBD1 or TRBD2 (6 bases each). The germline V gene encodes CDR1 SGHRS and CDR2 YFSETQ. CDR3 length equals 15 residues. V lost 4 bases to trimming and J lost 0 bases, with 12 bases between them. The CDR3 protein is CASSRSGASTDTQYF. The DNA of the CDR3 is TGCGCCAGCAGCCGGTCGGGGGCCAGCACAGATACGCAGTATTTT.

The CDR3 DNA is TGTGCCATCAGTGGGACTTCGGGGGGGCTCACAGATACGCAGTATTTT. It codes for CAISGTSGGLTDTQYF. V is TRBV10-3 and J is TRBJ2-3; 8 bases are shared with TRBD2. CDR1 is ENHRY, CDR2 SYGVKD, per germline. There are 16 residues in the CDR3. The trim removed 4 bases at V and 2 bases at J, leaving 8 bases unmatched.

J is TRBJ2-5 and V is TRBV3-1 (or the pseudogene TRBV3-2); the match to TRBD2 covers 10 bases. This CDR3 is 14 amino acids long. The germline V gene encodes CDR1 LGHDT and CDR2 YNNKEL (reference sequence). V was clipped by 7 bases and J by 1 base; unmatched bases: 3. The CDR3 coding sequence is TGTGCCAGCACCCTAGCGGGAGTCCAAGAGACCCAGTACTTC. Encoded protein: CASTLAGVQETQYF.

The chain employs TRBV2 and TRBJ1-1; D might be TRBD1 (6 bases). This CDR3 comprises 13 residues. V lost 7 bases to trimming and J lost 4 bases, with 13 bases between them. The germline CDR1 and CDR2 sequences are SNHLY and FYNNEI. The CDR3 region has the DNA TGTGCCAGCACCGACCTGGGGGCCACTGAAGCTTTCTTT. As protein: CASTDLGATEAFF. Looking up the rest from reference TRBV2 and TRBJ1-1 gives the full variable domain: EPEVTQTPSHQVTQMGQEVILRCVPISNHLYFYWYRQILGQKVEFLVSFYNNEISEKSEIFDDQFSVERPDGSNFTLKIRSTKLEDSAMYFCASTDLGATEAFFGQGTRLTVV.

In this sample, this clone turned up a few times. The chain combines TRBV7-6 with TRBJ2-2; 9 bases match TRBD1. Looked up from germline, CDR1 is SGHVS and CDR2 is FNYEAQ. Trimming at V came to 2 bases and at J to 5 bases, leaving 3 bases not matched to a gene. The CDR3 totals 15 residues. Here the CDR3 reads CASSLNRGRTGELFF. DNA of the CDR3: TGTGCCAGCAGCTTAAACAGGGGGCGTACCGGGGAGCTGTTTTTT.

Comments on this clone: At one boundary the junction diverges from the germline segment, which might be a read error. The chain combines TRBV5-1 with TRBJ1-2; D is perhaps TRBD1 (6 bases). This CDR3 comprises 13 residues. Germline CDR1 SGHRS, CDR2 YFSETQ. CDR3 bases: TGCGCCAGCACCTTGCAGGGGATCTCTGGCTACACCTTC. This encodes CASTLQGISGYTF.

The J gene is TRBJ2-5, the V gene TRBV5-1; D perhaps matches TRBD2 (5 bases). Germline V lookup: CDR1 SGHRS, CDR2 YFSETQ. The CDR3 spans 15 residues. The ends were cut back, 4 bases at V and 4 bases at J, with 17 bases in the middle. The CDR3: CASSAPGQGGETQYF. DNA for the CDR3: TGCGCCAGCAGCGCGCCGGGCCAAGGAGGAGAGACCCAGTACTTC.

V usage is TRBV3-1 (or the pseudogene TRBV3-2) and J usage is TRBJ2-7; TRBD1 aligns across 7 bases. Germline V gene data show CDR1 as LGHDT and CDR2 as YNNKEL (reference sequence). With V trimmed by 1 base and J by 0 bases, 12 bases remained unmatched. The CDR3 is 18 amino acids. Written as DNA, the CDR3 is TGTGCCAGCAGCCAAGTGATAGGGGGCCAATTCGTCTCCTACGAGCAGTACTTC. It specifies CASSQVIGGQFVSYEQYF.